Each of the 14 T cell receptor beta chains below was sequenced from the same sample in a study of blood T cell repertoires in COVID-19. Libraries were prepared by immunoSEQ multiplex PCR; TCRdb keeps only in-frame clonotypes and omits some of them. The table includes some 200,000 clones, 65% to 90% detected once. The sample was PBMCs or T cells enriched from blood (not recorded which). The receptors were sampled from a middle-aged man who had recovered from COVID-19.

This chain uses TRBV7-9 with TRBJ1-2; D gene unclear. The CDR3 spans 15 residues. The germline V gene has CDR1 SEHNR and CDR2 FQNEAQ (reference sequence). V shed 1 base and J shed 4 bases, with 13 bases lying between them. DNA of the CDR3: TGTGCCAGCAGCTTAGGTATCCCCGAGCTCTATGGCTACACCTTC. It yields the protein CASSLGIPELYGYTF.

This clone was found once. CDR3 nucleotide sequence: TGTGCCTGGGGGCAAGGGAGGGGTCCGTTCTTC. Translated, it gives CAWGQGRGPFF. V usage is TRBV30 and J usage is TRBJ2-1; the match to TRBD2 covers 7 bases. This CDR3 is built from 11 residues. Trimming took 5 bases from V and 15 from J; bases not matched to a gene: 10. Looked up from germline, CDR1 is GTSNPN and CDR2 is SVGIG (reference sequence).

The chain is built from TRBV9 and TRBJ1-3; 9 nucleotides align to TRBD1. Trimming at V came to 5 bases and at J to 3 bases, leaving 9 bases not matched to a gene. Germline V gives CDR1 SGDLS, CDR2 YYNGEE. The CDR3 sequence is 16 residues long. The CDR3 reads CASSGEQGASGNTIYF. CDR3 in DNA: TGTGCCAGCAGTGGGGAACAGGGGGCTAGTGGAAACACCATATATTTT. The full variable domain, completed using reference TRBV9 and TRBJ1-3, is DSGVTQTPKHLITATGQRVTLRCSPRSGDLSVYWYQQSLDQGLQFLIQYYNGEERAKGNILERFSAQQFPDLHSELNLSSLELGDSALYFCASSGEQGASGNTIYFGEGSWLTVV.

The chain uses TRBV5-6 and TRBJ1-2, with TRBD1 matching 7 bases. The CDR3 has 14 residues. J was trimmed by 4 bases and V by 3 bases; bases with no gene match: 6. Germline V gives CDR1 SGHDT, CDR2 YYEEEE. CDR3 coding DNA: TGTGCCAGCAGCTCGGAGGGGGCGAGCTATGGCTACACCTTC. It codes for CASSSEGASYGYTF.

Remarks on this clone: The sample contains more than one DNA sequence encoding this CDR3. The chain carries TRBV5-4 and TRBJ2-5, with a tentative D call TRBD2 (6 bases). In germline, CDR1 is SGHNT, CDR2 YYREEE (reference sequence). V gave up 3 bases and J gave up 1 base, with 13 bases separating them. This CDR3 region has 15 residues. The CDR3 DNA sequence: TGTGCCAGCAGCTACAACTCCGGGGGCCAAGAGACCCAGTACTTC. Protein product: CASSYNSGGQETQYF.

The chain recombines TRBV7-2 with TRBJ2-7; TRBD2 aligns across 9 bases. J gave up 6 bases and V 5 bases, and 8 bases lay outside the gene matches. CDR3 length equals 14 residues. The germline V gene encodes CDR1 SGHTA and CDR2 FQGNSA. CDR3 bases: TGTGCCAGCAGCGCTCTAGCGGGGTCCCCCGAGCAGTACGTC. The encoded protein is CASSALAGSPEQYV.

The V and J genes are TRBV24-1 and TRBJ2-7; 10 bases are shared with TRBD2. The CDR3 totals 15 residues. V lost 8 bases and J lost 2; bases outside the gene matches: 8. Germline V gene sequence: CDR1 KGHDR, CDR2 SFDVKD. The CDR3 spells CATTISGRFTYEQYV. CDR3 nucleotide sequence: TGTGCCACCACAATTAGCGGGAGGTTCACCTACGAGCAGTACGTC.

V usage is TRBV28 and J usage is TRBJ2-1, with 11 nucleotides matching TRBD2. Trimming removed 11 bases from V and 7 bases from J; junction bases left unmatched: 19. Germline values: CDR1 MDHEN, CDR2 SYDVKM. The CDR3 covers 17 residues. Written as DNA, the CDR3 is TGTGCCTCTAGGGGGACTAGCGGTCTATGGGTGGGGAATGAGCAGTTCTTC. Protein sequence: CASRGTSGLWVGNEQFF.

This clone occurred a few times. The chain uses TRBV6-4 and TRBJ2-3; TRBD2 agrees at 11 bases. J lost 4 bases, V lost 3 bases, and 0 bases had no gene match. The CDR3 spans 14 residues. Per the germline V gene, CDR1 is MRHNA and CDR2 is SNTAGT. CDR3 nucleotide sequence: TGTGCCAGCAGTGAACTAGCGGGAGCAGATACGCAGTATTTT. Protein sequence: CASSELAGADTQYF.

The genes are TRBV28 and TRBJ1-2; D is ambiguous. V dropped 6 bases and J dropped 1 base, with 6 bases sitting between them. Germline values: CDR1 MDHEN, CDR2 SYDVKM. This CDR3 has 12 amino acids. In DNA form, the CDR3 reads TGTGCCAGCAGCCTTTTTAACTATGGCTACACCTTC. Translating it yields CASSLFNYGYTF.

The V gene is TRBV7-2, the J gene TRBJ2-3; 8 bases fit TRBD2. The CDR3 sequence is 17 residues long. The V gene end was trimmed by 5 bases and the J gene end by 0 bases; junction bases not matched to a gene: 10. The germline V gene encodes CDR1 SGHTA and CDR2 FQGNSA. The CDR3 sequence: CASSPGTRFPSTDTQYF. CDR3 bases: TGTGCCAGCAGCCCCGGGACTAGATTCCCTAGCACAGATACGCAGTATTTT.

J is TRBJ1-2 and V is TRBV6-5, with TRBD1 identical over 8 bases. V was clipped by 4 bases and J by 6 bases; unmatched bases: 7. Germline CDR1 reads MNHEY; CDR2 reads SVGAGI. The CDR3 extends over 14 amino acids. The CDR3 spells CASSLQGGYDGYTF. The CDR3 DNA follows: TGTGCCAGCAGTTTACAGGGGGGGTACGATGGCTACACCTTC.

The chain employs TRBV24-1 and TRBJ2-3; 10 bases are shared with TRBD2. Losses at the gene ends were 8 bases for V and 4 bases for J; bases not matched to a gene: 5. The CDR3 spans 14 residues. In germline, CDR1 is KGHDR, CDR2 SFDVKD. The CDR3 region has the DNA TGTGCCACCACCCTAGCGGGAGAGCCAGATACGCAGTATTTT. Amino acid sequence: CATTLAGEPDTQYF.

The chain is built from TRBV5-1 and TRBJ1-2; 11 bases are shared with TRBD1. The CDR3 length is 15 residues. Germline V gives CDR1 SGHRS, CDR2 YFSETQ. Trimming cost V 5 bases and J 7 bases; bases outside gene matches: 10. The CDR3 DNA reads TGCGCCAGCAGATTAGATGGGACAGGGGGTCCTGGCTACACCTTC. Protein product: CASRLDGTGGPGYTF.